Below are 24 T cell receptor beta chains sequenced from a single sample in a study of human T cells and chemical hapten exposure. Time point described: pre-sensitization, week 0. Treatment meaning: therapeutic diphenylcyclopropenone sensitization with weekly scalp DPC. A single record per CDR3 protein comes from TCRdb applying MiXCR to the RACE reads. Among about 250,000 distinct CDR3 sequences, around 7.7% were seen once, and the ten largest hold 0.9% to 1.5%. The specimen was whole blood, collected in connection with sensitization to the hapten diphenylcyclopropenone (DPC). These receptors were obtained from a man younger than 30 with alopecia areata. Some clones in this sample may be carry-over from other donors' samples.

The chain couples TRBV7-2 to TRBJ1-1; D is unresolved. The germline gives CDR1 SGHTA, CDR2 FQGNSA. Trimming stripped 0 bases from V and 3 bases from J, with 11 bases between. This CDR3 comprises 15 residues. The CDR3 spells CASSLANPRDTEAFF. CDR3 nucleotide sequence: TGTGCCAGCAGCTTAGCAAACCCCAGAGACACTGAAGCTTTCTTT.

This clonotype was recorded a few times. This chain links TRBV15 with TRBJ1-5, with D tentatively TRBD1 (5 bases). This CDR3 spans 14 amino acids. V lost 1 base to trimming and J lost 1 base, with 5 bases between them. Germline values: CDR1 LNHNV, CDR2 YYDKDF (reference sequence). The CDR3 coding sequence is TGTGCCACCAGCAGAGGGGACAGCAATCAGCCCCAGCATTTT. Translated, it gives CATSRGDSNQPQHF.

This clonotype was recorded many times. J is TRBJ1-2 and V is TRBV6-5; D remains unclear. The ends were cut back, 0 bases at V and 8 bases at J, with 22 bases in the middle. CDR1 is MNHEY and CDR2 is SVGAGI in the germline V gene. The CDR3 loop spans 17 amino acids. The CDR3, as DNA: TGTGCCAGCAGTTACTCGATGGGCAGCCGGCAACTAAAGGGCTACACCTTC. This sequence encodes CASSYSMGSRQLKGYTF.

The chain carries TRBV7-8 and TRBJ2-7; 7 bases line up with TRBD1. The CDR3 runs 15 residues. Germline V CDR1 and CDR2: SGHVS, FQNEAQ. With 5 bases clipped from V and 5 bases from J, the junction kept 12 bases outside the gene matches. The CDR3 reads CASSIRQGTANEQYF. CDR3 in DNA: TGTGCCAGCAGCATCCGACAGGGTACGGCGAACGAGCAGTACTTC.

This clonotype was picked up a small number of times. The CDR3 sequence: CASSLGPEMNTEAFF. The CDR3 DNA is TGTGCCAGCAGTTTAGGACCTGAGATGAACACTGAAGCTTTCTTT. The rearrangement joins TRBV12-3 or TRBV12-4 to TRBJ1-1; D ambiguous. The CDR3 extends over 15 amino acids. The ends were cut back, 1 base at V and 0 bases at J, with 9 bases in the middle.

This clonotype was counted between two and nine times. The V gene is TRBV6-2 or TRBV6-3, the J gene TRBJ2-6, with D possibly matching TRBD1 (5 bases). Trimming took off 6 bases at V and 10 bases at J, with 19 bases between the two ends. The CDR3 loop spans 15 amino acids. Germline CDR1 MNHEY, CDR2 SVGEGT. The CDR3 DNA reads as TGTGCCAGCAGCCCTACAGGTACCCTAGGGAACGTCCTGACTTTC. Amino acids: CASSPTGTLGNVLTF.

This clonotype has more than one count but fewer than ten. The CDR3 bases are TGTGCCAGCAGTTCGACTGGGTGGGGGACGGTGAACACTGAAGCTTTCTTT. This encodes CASSSTGWGTVNTEAFF. The chain carries TRBV12-3 or TRBV12-4 and TRBJ1-1; D is perhaps TRBD1 (5 bases). Trimming left V 4 bases short and J 0 bases short, with 18 bases between. This CDR3 spans 17 amino acids.

Ten or more counts support this clonotype. The chain couples TRBV28 to TRBJ1-3, with 10 bases fitting TRBD1. Trimming at V came to 5 bases and at J to 4 bases, leaving 8 bases not matched to a gene. Germline CDR1 is MDHEN and CDR2 is SYDVKM. The CDR3 covers 16 residues. CDR3 in DNA: TGTGCCAGCAGTGCGGGACAGGGGACGTCGGGAAACACCATATATTTT. The encoded protein is CASSAGQGTSGNTIYF.

This clonotype was detected a few times. V usage is TRBV7-8 and J usage is TRBJ1-1; D is undetermined. The CDR3 runs to 15 residues. The V and J ends lost 3 bases and 0 bases respectively, with 11 bases between them. The germline V gene encodes CDR1 SGHVS and CDR2 FQNEAQ. The CDR3 region is CASSFSMGMNTEAFF. DNA of the CDR3: TGTGCCAGCAGCTTTAGCATGGGGATGAACACTGAAGCTTTCTTT.

The V and J genes are TRBV2 and TRBJ2-4; TRBD1 agrees at 8 bases. Per germline, CDR1 SNHLY and CDR2 FYNNEI. Unmatched junction bases numbered 9, after V lost 4 bases and J lost 1 base. This CDR3 has 17 residues. The CDR3 DNA reads as TGTGCCAGCAGTGCTACCAGGGGGCTTCGGGCCAAAAACATTCAGTACTTC. It yields the protein CASSATRGLRAKNIQYF.

This clonotype was found a few times. The chain links TRBV3-1 to TRBJ2-5; D call uncertain. Germline V lookup: CDR1 LGHDT, CDR2 YNNKEL (reference sequence). The CDR3 is 14 residues long. V lost 0 bases, J lost 4 bases, and 9 bases lay in between. CDR3 sequence: CASSQEVFTETQYF. The CDR3, as DNA: TGTGCCAGCAGCCAAGAGGTTTTTACAGAGACCCAGTACTTC.

The chain joins TRBV3-1 to TRBJ1-5, with 9 bases aligning to TRBD1. CDR1 and CDR2 from the germline V gene are LGHDT and YNNKEL (reference sequence). Trimming took 6 bases from V and 5 from J; bases not matched to a gene: 2. This CDR3 contains 13 residues. DNA of the CDR3: TGTGCCAGCAGTGGACAGGGGCATCAGCCCCAGCATTTT. This gives the protein CASSGQGHQPQHF.

This clonotype appeared a few times. This rearrangement joins TRBV6-5 to TRBJ1-5; TRBD1 aligns across 8 bases. The V and J ends lost 6 bases and 7 bases, in that order; junction bases with no gene match: 11. The CDR3 is 15 residues long. The germline CDR1 and CDR2 sequences are MNHEY and SVGAGI. This chain's CDR3 is CASRPFGQGRQPQHF. CDR3 nucleotides: TGTGCCAGCAGGCCCTTCGGACAGGGACGCCAGCCCCAGCATTTT.

This clonotype has only a few counts. At one boundary the junction diverges from the germline segment, which might be a read error. The V gene is TRBV29-1, the J gene TRBJ2-1; unclear D gene. Germline V gene sequence: CDR1 SQVTM, CDR2 ANQGSEA. The CDR3 sequence is 10 residues long. The CDR3 spells CSVDQQVAVF. The CDR3 DNA is TGCAGCGTTGATCAGCAGGTGGCCGTCTTC.

This rearrangement joins TRBV12-3 or TRBV12-4 to TRBJ1-5; 10 bases fit TRBD1. Trimming cost V 6 bases and J 2 bases; bases outside gene matches: 7. The CDR3 totals 16 residues. DNA for the CDR3: TGTGCCAGCAGCCCGGGACAGGGGAGCGGCAATCAGCCCCAGCATTTT. Translated, it gives CASSPGQGSGNQPQHF.

This clonotype occurred a few times. J is TRBJ1-4 and V is TRBV12-3 or TRBV12-4, with a weak D call TRBD1 (6 bases). Trimming removed 3 bases from V and 7 bases from J, with 15 bases in between. This CDR3 has 15 amino acids. The DNA of the CDR3 is TGTGCCAGCAGTTTGATCCTGGGGGCGGGTGAAAAACTGTTTTTT. This sequence encodes CASSLILGAGEKLFF.

This clonotype was seen a few times. CDR3 amino acids: CASSLVGGLESPLHF. For the CDR3, the DNA is TGTGCCAGCAGCTTAGTAGGGGGCCTGGAGTCACCCCTCCACTTT. The chain joins TRBV7-8 to TRBJ1-6; 7 positions match TRBD1. Germline V gene lookup returns CDR1 SGHVS and CDR2 FQNEAQ. The CDR3 has 15 amino acids. After removal of 1 base from V and 10 bases from J, the junction contained 7 bases not matched to a gene. Combining the CDR3 with reference TRBV7-8 and TRBJ1-6 gives the whole variable domain GAGVSQSPRYKVAKRGQDVALRCDPISGHVSLFWYQQALGQGPEFLTYFQNEAQLDKSGLPSDRFFAERPEGSVSTLKIQRTQQEDSAVYLCASSLVGGLESPLHFGNGTRLTVT.

This clonotype was recorded a few times. CDR3 DNA sequence: TGCGCCAGCATAGCGGGGGGGCCGAGCACAGATACGCAGTATTTT. Protein sequence: CASIAGGPSTDTQYF. The chain has TRBV10-2 and TRBJ2-3; TRBD2 aligns across 11 bases. This CDR3 is built from 15 residues. After removal of 7 bases from V and 0 bases from J, the junction contained 3 bases not matched to a gene. CDR1 WSHSY and CDR2 SAAADI come from the germline V gene.

This clonotype has a handful of counts. The gene calls are TRBV20-1 and TRBJ2-3; TRBD1 might be the D (5 bases). CDR1 is DFQATT and CDR2 is SNEGSKA in the germline V gene (reference sequence). This CDR3 contains 15 residues. In nucleotides, the CDR3 is TGCAGGGCACCAAAGACAGAGACTAGCACAGATACGCAGTATTTT. Translating gives CRAPKTETSTDTQYF.

A few counts support this clonotype. The chain recombines TRBV12-3 or TRBV12-4 with TRBJ2-4; D remains ambiguous. Between the trimmed V and J ends, which lost 5 bases and 9 bases, there was a span of 14 bases. The CDR3 length is 13 residues. CDR3 sequence reads: CASSDGPTGIQYF. Written as DNA, the CDR3 is TGTGCCAGCAGTGATGGACCCACGGGCATTCAGTACTTC.

The V call is TRBV4-1, the J call TRBJ1-1; D gene unclear. From germline, CDR1 is MGHRA and CDR2 YSYEKL. This CDR3 is 15 amino acids long. Trimming left V 4 bases short and J 0 bases short, with 12 bases between. CDR3 loop: CASSPTGPVNTEAFF. CDR3 DNA sequence: TGCGCCAGCAGCCCCACCGGCCCCGTGAACACTGAAGCTTTCTTT.

The chain combines TRBV9 with TRBJ1-5; D is unclear. The V gene lost 1 base and the J gene lost 7 bases, with 9 bases spanning the gap. Germline V gives CDR1 SGDLS, CDR2 YYNGEE. This CDR3 contains 13 residues. CDR3 residues: CASSVTFWQPQHF. Here the CDR3 DNA reads TGTGCCAGCAGCGTAACTTTTTGGCAGCCCCAGCATTTT.

V and J are TRBV3-1 and TRBJ2-2; no firm D call. Trimming left V 2 bases short and J 4 bases short, with 5 bases between. Germline V lookup: CDR1 LGHDT, CDR2 YNNKEL (reference sequence). The CDR3 loop spans 13 amino acids. CDR3 DNA: TGTGCCAGCAGCCAAACGGGCACCGGGGAGCTGTTTTTT. Its translation: CASSQTGTGELFF.

In its sample, this clonotype was seen many times. The chain has TRBV6-4 and TRBJ2-1, with TRBD2 identical over 15 bases. Germline V lookup: CDR1 MRHNA, CDR2 SNTAGT. This CDR3 comprises 16 residues. V lost 4 bases, J lost 7 bases, and 5 bases stayed unmatched. The CDR3 is CASSASGTSGGNEQFF. The CDR3, as DNA: TGTGCCAGCAGTGCCTCCGGGACTAGCGGGGGGAATGAGCAGTTCTTC.